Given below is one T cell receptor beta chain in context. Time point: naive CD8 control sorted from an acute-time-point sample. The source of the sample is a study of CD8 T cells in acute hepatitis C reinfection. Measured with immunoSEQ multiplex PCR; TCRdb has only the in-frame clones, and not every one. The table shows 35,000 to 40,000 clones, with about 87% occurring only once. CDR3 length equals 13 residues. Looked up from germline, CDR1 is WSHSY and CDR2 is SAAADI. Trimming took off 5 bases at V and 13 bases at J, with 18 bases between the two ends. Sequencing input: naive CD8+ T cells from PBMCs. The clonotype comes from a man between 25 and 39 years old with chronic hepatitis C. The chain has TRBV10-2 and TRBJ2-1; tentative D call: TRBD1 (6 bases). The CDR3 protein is CASSQGPGNRQFF. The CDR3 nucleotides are TGCGCCAGCAGTCAGGGGCCGGGGAACCGTCAGTTCTTC.